Detailed here is one T cell receptor beta chain. Antigen: not known. These data come from a study of T-cell memory formation after mild COVID-19. Regarding the study as a whole: Shrinking CD4+ clones resided mostly in CM and EM, and CD8+ ones in EMRA. Nothing confirmed that second-wave clones peaking on day 37 were specific for SARS-CoV-2.

Via MiXCR, TCRdb re-called the 5' RACE reads, giving one row per CDR3 protein. The table includes 200,000 to 250,000 distinct CDR3 sequences, around 26% detected once. The CDR3 length is 15 residues. CDR1 is PRHDT and CDR2 is FYEKMQ in the germline V gene (reference sequence). V dropped 8 bases and J dropped 4 bases, with 20 bases sitting between them. The specimen was PBMCs or a T cell subset sorted from them (not recorded which). This TCR was sampled from an adult woman who had mild COVID-19 (a few samples of this study predate the infection). Cell type and time point are not known. The chain is built from TRBV13 and TRBJ2-5; D possibly corresponds to TRBD2 (7 bases). The chain's CDR3 is CASAQRPGGRETQYF. The CDR3 nucleotides read TGTGCCAGCGCCCAGCGGCCGGGGGGCCGAGAGACCCAGTACTTC. Together with reference TRBV13 and TRBJ2-5, the CDR3 gives the full variable domain: AAGVIQSPRHLIKEKRETATLKCYPIPRHDTVYWYQQGPGQDPQFLISFYEKMQSDKGSIPDRFSAQQFSDYHSELNMSSLELGDSALYFCASAQRPGGRETQYFGPGTRLLVL.